The clone carrying this TCR beta chain was counted only a few times. Its cognate antigen is unknown. Trimming took off 2 bases at V and 6 bases at J, with 9 bases between the two ends. Per germline, CDR1 LGHNA and CDR2 YSLEER. The CDR3 totals 13 residues. This record comes from a study of cytomegalovirus exposure and HLA in healthy donors. Broader study findings: Versus the approximately 700-donor mean, an Asian-associated ancestry cluster reportedly showed fewer N-insertions in a later analysis.

60 Vbeta and 13 Jbeta primers were used in PCR. TCRdb's copy holds only in-frame clones and misses some; the assay was immunoSEQ multiplex PCR. The repertoire holds 100,000 to 150,000 clones, with roughly 81% as singletons. The J gene is TRBJ2-3, the V gene TRBV4-3, with D possibly matching TRBD1 (6 bases). This receptor was identified in a woman in her thirties in good health and CMV-seronegative. Sequencing was performed on PBMCs. In DNA, the CDR3 is TGCGCCAGCAGCCAAAACAGGGCCGATACGCAGTATTTT. Encoded protein: CASSQNRADTQYF.